This T cell receptor beta chain was documented in a study of Ad26.COV2.S vaccination and SARS-CoV-2 variants. Method: immunoSEQ multiplex PCR; TCRdb's copy keeps in-frame clones and lacks some. The data contain hundreds of thousands of clones, around nine tenths of them singletons. Indicated treatment: over 15 received Ad26.COV2.S at low or high dose, single or two shots; 5 received placebo; per-sample allocation not given. Day 63 following the first vaccine or placebo injection was when the samples were taken. V was cut by 1 base and J by 8 bases, with 15 bases left in between. In germline, CDR1 is MGHDK, CDR2 SYGVNS. There are 16 residues in the CDR3.

The genes are TRBV25-1 and TRBJ1-6; no reliable D call. The sample here was peripheral blood, taken in a trial of Ad26.COV2.S vaccine versus placebo. The TCR comes from a person between 18 and 65 years old who received the Ad26.COV2.S COVID-19 vaccine or a placebo. CDR3 amino acids: CASSEWSILSDSPLHF. In DNA form, the CDR3 reads TGTGCCAGCAGTGAATGGTCGATACTTAGCGATTCACCCCTCCACTTT. The full variable domain, with the rest looked up from reference TRBV25-1 and TRBJ1-6, is EADIYQTPRYLVIGTGKKITLECSQTMGHDKMYWYQQDPGMELHLIHYSYGVNSTEKGDLSSESTVSRIRTEHFPLTLESARPSHTSQYLCASSEWSILSDSPLHFGNGTRLTVT.